Below are 20 T cell receptor beta chains sequenced from a single sample in a study of TIL therapy for anti-PD-1-resistant metastatic lung cancer. This was the immunoSEQ v3 assay. Here immunoSEQ multiplex PCR was the method, and the copy in TCRdb shows in-frame clones only, minus some. Here the sample spans more than 20,000 clones, about 70% being singletons. Time point defined: pre-treatment sample, taken before nivolumab and TIL therapy. The sequencing here drew on blood, taken at baseline. The receptors originated from a person between 25 and 79 years old with non-small cell lung cancer.

V and J are TRBV6-1 and TRBJ2-7; possible D gene TRBD2, 6 bases. The CDR3 runs 14 residues. Trimming removed 2 bases at V and 3 bases at J, with 11 bases between. Germline CDR1 MNHNS, CDR2 SASEGT. In DNA form, the CDR3 reads TGTGCCAGCAGTGAACGCGGGAACTACTACGAGCAGTACTTC. This translates into CASSERGNYYEQYF.

This sequence joins TRBV7-8 and TRBJ2-5; D gene uncertain. Per the germline V gene, CDR1 is SGHVS and CDR2 is FQNEAQ. Trimming stripped 8 bases from V and 2 bases from J, with 6 bases between. CDR3 length: 11 amino acids. Written as DNA, the CDR3 is TGTGCCAGCCTTTTACAAGAGACCCAGTACTTC. It specifies CASLLQETQYF.

The CDR3 reads CASIQGLGPQPQHF. CDR3 nucleotides: TGTGCCAGCATTCAAGGATTGGGGCCCCAGCCCCAGCATTTT. The chain employs TRBV6-5 and TRBJ1-5, with D perhaps TRBD1 (5 bases). Deletions cut 7 bases from V and 7 bases from J, with 17 bases between. The CDR3 runs to 14 residues. The germline V gene encodes CDR1 MNHEY and CDR2 SVGAGI.

The chain links TRBV4-1 to TRBJ2-1; D is uncertain. CDR1 is MGHRA and CDR2 is YSYEKL in the germline V gene. The ends were cut back, 0 bases at V and 6 bases at J, with 6 bases in the middle. There are 13 residues in the CDR3. This CDR3 is CASSQDLGNEQFF. CDR3 in DNA: TGCGCCAGCAGCCAAGATCTCGGCAATGAGCAGTTCTTC.

This clone was seen just once. This rearrangement joins TRBV6-1 to TRBJ2-4, with a tentative D call TRBD2 (6 bases). The CDR3 extends over 14 amino acids. Trimming pared 7 bases from V and 6 bases from J, leaving 16 bases between. Germline CDR1 and CDR2: MNHNS and SASEGT. The CDR3 sequence: CASTLTRGGNIQYF. CDR3 DNA: TGTGCCAGCACTCTAACCCGGGGAGGAAACATTCAGTACTTC.

This chain links TRBV7-2 with TRBJ2-7; 11 nucleotides align to TRBD2. V lost 3 bases, J lost 2 bases, and 0 bases stayed unmatched. The germline V gene encodes CDR1 SGHTA and CDR2 FQGNSA. CDR3 length: 14 residues. Here the CDR3 DNA reads TGTGCCAGCAGCTTTAGCGGGGGGGCCTACGAGCAGTACGTC. Translating it yields CASSFSGGAYEQYV.

This chain connects TRBV2 to TRBJ1-2; perhaps TRBD1 as D (5 bases). Trimming stripped 2 bases from V and 7 bases from J, with 11 bases between. This CDR3 spans 13 amino acids. CDR1 is SNHLY, CDR2 FYNNEI, per germline. This chain's CDR3 is CASSERTTTGYTF. The CDR3 DNA sequence: TGTGCCAGCAGTGAAAGGACAACCACTGGCTACACCTTC. Complete variable domain (other parts from reference TRBV2 and TRBJ1-2): EPEVTQTPSHQVTQMGQEVILRCVPISNHLYFYWYRQILGQKVEFLVSFYNNEISEKSEIFDDQFSVERPDGSNFTLKIRSTKLEDSAMYFCASSERTTTGYTFGSGTRLTVV.

V is TRBV3-1 (or the pseudogene TRBV3-2) and J is TRBJ2-7, with TRBD1 matching over 11 bases. This CDR3 spans 14 amino acids. The germline V gene encodes CDR1 LGHDT and CDR2 YNNKEL (reference sequence). Trimming cost V 7 bases and J 4 bases; bases outside gene matches: 6. CDR3 in amino acids: CASTRDRGSYEQYF. The CDR3 DNA sequence: TGTGCCAGCACCCGGGACAGGGGGAGTTACGAGCAGTACTTC.

The chain is built from TRBV14 and TRBJ2-1; the D is unclear. The CDR3 consists of 13 residues. Germline V lookup: CDR1 SGHDN, CDR2 FVKESK. V shed 0 bases and J shed 9 bases, with 9 bases lying between them. The CDR3 reads CASSQDLGTEQFF. The CDR3 DNA reads as TGTGCCAGCAGCCAAGATCTTGGTACTGAGCAGTTCTTC.

V gene TRBV3-1 (or the pseudogene TRBV3-2) combines with J gene TRBJ2-5; D not resolved. The germline CDR1 and CDR2 sequences are LGHDT and YNNKEL (reference sequence). V lost 0 bases and J lost 5, with 13 bases in between. This CDR3 is built from 15 residues. The CDR3 DNA follows: TGTGCCAGCAGCCAAGACGAGCTCGGTGGGGAGACCCAGTACTTC. Protein: CASSQDELGGETQYF.

This clone was detected only a few times. The V gene is TRBV6-6, the J gene TRBJ1-1, with 7 bases identical to TRBD1. CDR3 length equals 14 residues. V gave up 2 bases and J gave up 1 base; unmatched junction bases: 1. The V gene's germline CDR1 is MNHNY and CDR2 SVGAGI (reference sequence). CDR3 amino acids: CASSYGTANTEAFF. In DNA form, the CDR3 reads TGTGCCAGCAGTTACGGGACAGCGAACACTGAAGCTTTCTTT.

The chain couples TRBV6-5 to TRBJ2-7; 10 nucleotides align to TRBD1. The CDR3 runs to 15 residues. Losses at the gene ends were 6 bases for V and 5 bases for J; bases not matched to a gene: 10. Germline CDR1 reads MNHEY; CDR2 reads SVGAGI. CDR3 sequence reads: CASSSNAGTGDEQYF. CDR3 coding DNA: TGTGCCAGCAGCTCGAACGCTGGGACAGGGGACGAGCAGTACTTC.

This clone turned up a few times. The chain has TRBV29-1 and TRBJ2-2, with TRBD2 as a possible D gene (5 bases). This CDR3 contains 13 residues. Trimming stripped 7 bases from V and 5 bases from J, with 14 bases between. Germline V CDR1 and CDR2: SQVTM, ANQGSEA. CDR3 in amino acids: CSASGPHTGELFF. DNA of the CDR3: TGCAGCGCCAGCGGTCCCCATACCGGGGAGCTGTTTTTT.

Written as DNA, the CDR3 is TGTGCCACCAGCAGAGATTTGGCAGGGCGGTACACCTTC. This codes for CATSRDLAGRYTF. The V and J genes are TRBV15 and TRBJ1-2; possibly TRBD1 for D (5 bases). Between the trimmed V and J ends, which lost 0 bases and 11 bases, there was a span of 13 bases. The CDR3 has 13 residues. CDR1 LNHNV and CDR2 YYDKDF come from the germline V gene (reference sequence). Using reference TRBV15 and TRBJ1-2 for the parts outside the CDR3, the full variable domain is DAMVIQNPRYQVTQFGKPVTLSCSQTLNHNVMYWYQQKSSQAPKLLFHYYDKDFNNEADTPDNFQSRRPNTSFCFLDIRSPGLGDTAMYLCATSRDLAGRYTFGSGTRLTVV.

The chain combines TRBV5-1 with TRBJ1-6; D unresolved. In germline, CDR1 is SGHRS, CDR2 YFSETQ. The CDR3 contains 15 residues. Trimming took 0 bases from V and 6 from J, leaving 10 bases between them. The CDR3 spells CASSLEGRSNSPLHF. CDR3 DNA sequence: TGCGCCAGCAGCTTGGAAGGACGGAGTAATTCACCCCTCCACTTT.

The chain joins TRBV6-5 to TRBJ1-2; tentative D call: TRBD1 (6 bases). V lost 6 bases to trimming and J lost 4 bases, with 15 bases between them. CDR1 and CDR2 from the germline V gene are MNHEY and SVGAGI. CDR3 length: 14 residues. CDR3 sequence: CASSPDRQTYGYTF. In DNA form, the CDR3 reads TGTGCCAGCAGCCCCGACAGGCAGACCTATGGCTACACCTTC.

The chain is built from TRBV12-5 and TRBJ2-3; possibly TRBD1 or TRBD2 for D (7 bases each). CDR1 LGHNT and CDR2 FRNRAP come from the germline V gene. The V gene lost 4 bases and the J gene lost 7 bases, with 18 bases spanning the gap. This CDR3 has 15 residues. CDR3: CASGWGGQIANTQYF. CDR3 DNA: TGTGCTAGTGGTTGGGGGGGACAGATTGCAAATACGCAGTATTTT.

There are a few counts of this clone. This chain connects TRBV6-6 to TRBJ1-5; perhaps TRBD1 as D (6 bases). Trimming shortened V by 6 bases and J by 6 bases, and 15 bases separated the two germline ends. This CDR3 has 14 residues. Per the germline V gene, CDR1 is MNHNY and CDR2 is SVGAGI (reference sequence). The CDR3 DNA follows: TGTGCCAGCAGCCTAGGCCCAGGGGTTCAGCCCCAGCATTTT. Amino acids: CASSLGPGVQPQHF.

CDR3 residues: CASAEDSGANVLTF. DNA for the CDR3: TGCGCCAGCGCCGAGGACTCTGGGGCCAACGTCCTGACTTTC. This chain links TRBV5-1 with TRBJ2-6; no reliable D call. Germline V gives CDR1 SGHRS, CDR2 YFSETQ. Between the trimmed V and J ends, which lost 7 bases and 0 bases, there was a span of 8 bases. CDR3 length: 14 residues.

CDR3 DNA: TGCAGTGCTAGTGATGGGGGGACTAGCGGCACAGATACGCAGTATTTT. Its protein is CSASDGGTSGTDTQYF. The chain is built from TRBV20-1 and TRBJ2-3, with 10 bases identical to TRBD2. CDR3 size: 16 residues. Losses at the gene ends were 3 bases for V and 1 base for J; bases not matched to a gene: 7. CDR1 is DFQATT and CDR2 is SNEGSKA in the germline V gene (reference sequence).